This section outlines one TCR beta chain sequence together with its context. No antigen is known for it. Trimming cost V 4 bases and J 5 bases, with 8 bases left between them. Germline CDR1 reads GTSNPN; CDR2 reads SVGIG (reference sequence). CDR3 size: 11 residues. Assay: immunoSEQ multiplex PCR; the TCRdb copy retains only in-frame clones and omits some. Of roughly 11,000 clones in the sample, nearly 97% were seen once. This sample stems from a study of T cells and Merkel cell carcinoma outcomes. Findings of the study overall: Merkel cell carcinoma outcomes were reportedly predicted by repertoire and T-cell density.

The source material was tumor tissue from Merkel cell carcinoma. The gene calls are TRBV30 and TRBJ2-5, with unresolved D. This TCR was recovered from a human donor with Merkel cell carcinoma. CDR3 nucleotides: TGTGCCTGGACCCTTAGTGAGACCCAGTACTTC. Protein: CAWTLSETQYF.